This T cell receptor beta chain originates from a study of OX40 agonist ivuxolimab in advanced cancers. As for the study in general: Ivuxolimab was administered intravenously to patients at 0.01 to 10 mg/kg every 2 weeks. The study, taken as a whole, reports: Expanded clones tended on average to be more numerous among CD8+ T cells than CD4+.

The method was immunoSEQ multiplex PCR; TCRdb's version includes in-frame clones alone and lacks a portion of them. The sample lists 45,000 to 70,000 clones; about nine tenths were seen once. This clone was counted between two and nine times. Its cognate antigen is unknown. The CDR3 loop spans 11 amino acids. Germline-derived CDR1 and CDR2 are SGHVS and FQNEAQ. Between the trimmed V and J ends, which lost 3 bases and 3 bases, there was a span of 3 bases. Blood sampling was done at baseline, cycle 4 day 1, and cycle 7 day 1. This sequence was found in an adult with an advanced solid tumor such as melanoma, head and neck, liver or kidney cancer. Sequenced here: CD4+ or CD8+ T cells sorted from blood, sampled in a trial of the OX40 agonist ivuxolimab. The genes are TRBV7-8 and TRBJ2-7; D is unclear. The CDR3 loop reads CASSFSYEQYF. Written as DNA, the CDR3 is TGTGCCAGCAGCTTTAGCTACGAGCAGTACTTC.